This T cell receptor (beta chain) was obtained from a study of CD8 T cells in Susac syndrome. As to this clonotype: Antigen unknown.

TCR beta from blood CD8+ and CD4+ T cells was sequenced. Both CD4+ and CD8+ T cells were negatively isolated, and TEMRA cells underwent FACS enrichment. Study-wide findings and caveats: The authors acknowledged that their TCR sequencing and HLA analysis involved a relatively small number of individuals.

Trimming took 8 bases from V and 2 from J, leaving 9 bases between them. Per germline, CDR1 PRHDT and CDR2 FYEKMQ (reference sequence). The CDR3 contains 12 residues. Random hexamers were used to reverse transcribe an amount of about 0.45 to 1 ug RNA. The authors amplified TCR beta CDR3 across 54 Vbeta and 13 Jbeta using immunoSEQ multiplex PCR. TCRdb re-analysed the immunoSEQ multiplex PCR reads in MiXCR, keeping a single row per CDR3 protein. The sample carries some 130,000 distinct CDR3 sequences, over 90% recorded once. The rearrangement links TRBV13 to TRBJ2-5, with unresolved D. The sample comprised CD4+ T cells from PBMCs. The clonotype was recovered from a human donor in good health. CDR3 sequence (DNA): TGTGCCAGCGGTGGGCGTCAAGAGACCCAGTACTTC. Translating it yields CASGGRQETQYF.